The rows below give T cell receptor beta chains drawn from one sample of a study of shared clonotypes between healthy human individuals. Here immunoSEQ multiplex PCR was the method, and the copy in TCRdb shows in-frame clones only, minus some. Among roughly 530,000 clones listed, 90% to 97% were seen once. Sequencing used naive CD4+ T cells sorted from blood. The receptor source for this set is a woman aged 25-40 years in good health. Both conserved end residues are part of each CDR3. Each record gives: J gene, V gene, CDR3 protein.

J gene: TRBJ2-2; V gene: TRBV19; CDR3 protein: CASIRDQGITGELFF
J gene: TRBJ2-7; V gene: TRBV5-1; CDR3 protein: CASSPTSGYAYEQYF
J gene: TRBJ2-1; V gene: TRBV4-1; CDR3 protein: CASSPPLGHSYNEQFF
J gene: TRBJ2-7; V gene: TRBV6-6; CDR3 protein: CASSYGTDFYEQYF
J gene: TRBJ1-4; V gene: TRBV20-1; CDR3 protein: CSVATNEKLFF
J gene: TRBJ2-5; V gene: TRBV28; CDR3 protein: CASSFQPSGSPVETQYF
J gene: TRBJ2-3; V gene: TRBV11-2; CDR3 protein: CASSLGLAGRTDTQYF
J gene: TRBJ2-7; V gene: TRBV19; CDR3 protein: CASSITLGATYEQYF
J gene: TRBJ1-4; V gene: TRBV28; CDR3 protein: CASSLFGTREKLFF
J gene: TRBJ2-3; V gene: TRBV4-2; CDR3 protein: CASSLDTYATDTQYF
J gene: TRBJ2-5; V gene: TRBV25-1; CDR3 protein: CASSSLAGVGEQYF
J gene: TRBJ1-3; V gene: TRBV18; CDR3 protein: CASSPGVLSGNTIYF
J gene: NA; V gene: TRBV6-5; CDR3 protein: CASPEAGGYEQYF
J gene: TRBJ1-4; V gene: TRBV5-3; CDR3 protein: CARSLFGEDRSYEKLFF
J gene: TRBJ2-3; V gene: TRBV29-1; CDR3 protein: CSVGALITDTQYF
J gene: TRBJ1-3; V gene: TRBV11-2; CDR3 protein: CASSPRVLAVSGNTIYF
J gene: TRBJ1-1; V gene: TRBV2; CDR3 protein: CASSGDGENTEAFF
J gene: TRBJ2-7; V gene: TRBV5-4; CDR3 protein: CASSPPTSGSYEQYF
J gene: TRBJ2-5; V gene: TRBV5-1; CDR3 protein: CASSVPRQGGQETQYF
J gene: TRBJ1-3; V gene: TRBV5-4; CDR3 protein: CASRDRAGNTIYF
J gene: TRBJ2-3; V gene: TRBV29-1; CDR3 protein: CSVESSSTDTQYF
J gene: TRBJ2-7; V gene: TRBV7-2; CDR3 protein: CASRLLVGKVYEQYF
J gene: TRBJ2-1; V gene: TRBV19; CDR3 protein: CASSTHGGRPEQFF
J gene: TRBJ2-3; V gene: TRBV5-1; CDR3 protein: CASSLGLATDTQYF
J gene: TRBJ2-3; V gene: TRBV29-1; CDR3 protein: CSLRFGSLSTDTQYF
J gene: TRBJ2-2; V gene: TRBV6-6; CDR3 protein: CASTTTGTTNTGELFF
J gene: TRBJ2-7; V gene: TRBV5-4; CDR3 protein: CASSQRLAGGKYF
J gene: TRBJ2-2; V gene: TRBV5-4; CDR3 protein: CASSPRQGDTGELFF
J gene: TRBJ2-7; V gene: TRBV6-5; CDR3 protein: CASSYRHEGYYEQYF
J gene: TRBJ2-1; V gene: TRBV5-1; CDR3 protein: CASSLGPNNEQFF
J gene: TRBJ1-2; V gene: TRBV29-1; CDR3 protein: CSVGKGATGYTF
J gene: TRBJ2-7; V gene: TRBV28; CDR3 protein: CASRINKPYEQYF
J gene: TRBJ1-6; V gene: TRBV28; CDR3 protein: CATRTGSSYNSPLHF
J gene: TRBJ2-1; V gene: TRBV18; CDR3 protein: CASSPLSGEDGRNEQFF
J gene: TRBJ2-2; V gene: TRBV4-2; CDR3 protein: CASRTGLLNTGELFF
J gene: TRBJ2-3; V gene: TRBV7-6; CDR3 protein: CASSFLPPGLGQGRPDTQYF
J gene: TRBJ2-2; V gene: TRBV9; CDR3 protein: CASSVASYTGELFF